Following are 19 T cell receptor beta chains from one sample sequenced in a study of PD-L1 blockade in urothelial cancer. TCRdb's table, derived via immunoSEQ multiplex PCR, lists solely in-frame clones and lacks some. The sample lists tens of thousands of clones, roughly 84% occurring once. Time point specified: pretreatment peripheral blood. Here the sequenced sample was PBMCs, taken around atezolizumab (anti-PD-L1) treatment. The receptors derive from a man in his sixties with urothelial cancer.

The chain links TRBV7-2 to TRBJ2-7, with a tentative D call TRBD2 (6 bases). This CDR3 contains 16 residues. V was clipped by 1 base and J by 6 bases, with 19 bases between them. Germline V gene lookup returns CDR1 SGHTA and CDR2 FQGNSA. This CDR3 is CASSLGIGGGIGEQYF. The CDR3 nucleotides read TGTGCCAGCAGCTTAGGTATAGGTGGAGGGATCGGCGAGCAGTACTTC. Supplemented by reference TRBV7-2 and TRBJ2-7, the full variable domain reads GAGVSQSPSNKVTEKGKDVELRCDPISGHTALYWYRQSLGQGLEFLIYFQGNSAPDKSGLPSDRFSAERTGGSVSTLTIQRTQQEDSAVYLCASSLGIGGGIGEQYFGPGTRLTVT.

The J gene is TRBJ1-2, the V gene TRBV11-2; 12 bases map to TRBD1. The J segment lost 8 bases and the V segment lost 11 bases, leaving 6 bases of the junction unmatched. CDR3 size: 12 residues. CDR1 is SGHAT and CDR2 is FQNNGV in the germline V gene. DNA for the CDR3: TGTGCCCTGGGACAGGGGGCATCCGGCTACACCTTC. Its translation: CALGQGASGYTF.

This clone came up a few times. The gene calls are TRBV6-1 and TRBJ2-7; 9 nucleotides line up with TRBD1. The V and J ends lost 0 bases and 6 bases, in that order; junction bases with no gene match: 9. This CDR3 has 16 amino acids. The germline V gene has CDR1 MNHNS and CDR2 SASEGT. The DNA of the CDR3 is TGTGCCAGCAGTGAAGCGTTCGGGACAGGGAAAGGCGAGCAGTACTTC. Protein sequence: CASSEAFGTGKGEQYF.

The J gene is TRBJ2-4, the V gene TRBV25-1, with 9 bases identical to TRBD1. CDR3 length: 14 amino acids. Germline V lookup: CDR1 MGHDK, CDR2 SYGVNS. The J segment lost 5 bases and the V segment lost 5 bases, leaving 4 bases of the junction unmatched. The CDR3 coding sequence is TGTGCCAGCAGTAACAGGGGGCAAGAAAACATTCAGTACTTC. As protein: CASSNRGQENIQYF.

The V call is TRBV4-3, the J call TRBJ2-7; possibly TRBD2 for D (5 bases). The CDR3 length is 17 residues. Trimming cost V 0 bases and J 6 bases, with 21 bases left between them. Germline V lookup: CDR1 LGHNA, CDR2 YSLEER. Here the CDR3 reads CASSQDAPRGELLEQYF. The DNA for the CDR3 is TGCGCCAGCAGCCAAGATGCCCCCCGGGGAGAGCTGCTCGAGCAGTACTTC.

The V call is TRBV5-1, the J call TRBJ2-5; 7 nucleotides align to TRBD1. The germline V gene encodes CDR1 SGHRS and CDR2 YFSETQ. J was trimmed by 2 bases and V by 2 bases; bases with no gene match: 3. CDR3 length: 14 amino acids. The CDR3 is CASSFGTVQETQYF. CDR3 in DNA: TGCGCCAGCAGCTTCGGGACAGTTCAAGAGACCCAGTACTTC.

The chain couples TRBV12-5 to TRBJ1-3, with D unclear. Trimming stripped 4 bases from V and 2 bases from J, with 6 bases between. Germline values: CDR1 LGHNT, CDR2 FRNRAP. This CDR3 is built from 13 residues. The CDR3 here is CASGSGAGNTIYF. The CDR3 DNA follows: TGTGCTAGTGGTTCCGGGGCTGGAAACACCATATATTTT.

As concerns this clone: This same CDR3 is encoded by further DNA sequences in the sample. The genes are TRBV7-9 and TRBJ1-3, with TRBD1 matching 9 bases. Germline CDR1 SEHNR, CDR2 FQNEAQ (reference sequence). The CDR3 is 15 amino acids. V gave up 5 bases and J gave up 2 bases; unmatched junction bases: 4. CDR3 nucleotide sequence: TGTGCCAGCAGCCTCGGGACAGGGACTGGAAACACCATATATTTT. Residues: CASSLGTGTGNTIYF.

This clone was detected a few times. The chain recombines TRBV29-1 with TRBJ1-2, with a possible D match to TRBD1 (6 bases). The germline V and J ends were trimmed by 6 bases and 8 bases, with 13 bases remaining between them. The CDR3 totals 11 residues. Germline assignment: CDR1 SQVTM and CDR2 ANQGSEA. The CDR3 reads CSVPNRDGYTF. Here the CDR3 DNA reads TGCAGCGTCCCCAACAGGGACGGCTACACCTTC.

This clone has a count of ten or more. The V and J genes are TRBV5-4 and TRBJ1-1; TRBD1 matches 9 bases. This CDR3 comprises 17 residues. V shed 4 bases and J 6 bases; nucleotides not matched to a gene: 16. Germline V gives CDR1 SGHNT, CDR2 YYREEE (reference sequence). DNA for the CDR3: TGTGCCAGCAGCCGGCCGGGACAGGGAAAAGGGGGGGCTGAAGCTTTCTTT. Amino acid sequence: CASSRPGQGKGGAEAFF.

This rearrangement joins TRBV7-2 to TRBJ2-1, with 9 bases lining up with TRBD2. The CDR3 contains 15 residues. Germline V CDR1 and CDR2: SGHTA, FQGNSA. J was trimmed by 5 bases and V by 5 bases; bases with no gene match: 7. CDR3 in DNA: TGTGCCAGCAGCCTGCGGGGGGGGTACAACAATGAGCAGTTCTTC. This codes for CASSLRGGYNNEQFF. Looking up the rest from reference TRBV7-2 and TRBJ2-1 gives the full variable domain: GAGVSQSPSNKVTEKGKDVELRCDPISGHTALYWYRQSLGQGLEFLIYFQGNSAPDKSGLPSDRFSAERTGGSVSTLTIQRTQQEDSAVYLCASSLRGGYNNEQFFGPGTRLTVL.

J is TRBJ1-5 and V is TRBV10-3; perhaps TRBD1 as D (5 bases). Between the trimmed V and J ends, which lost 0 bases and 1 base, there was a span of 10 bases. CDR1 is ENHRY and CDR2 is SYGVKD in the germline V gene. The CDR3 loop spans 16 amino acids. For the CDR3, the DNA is TGTGCCATCAGTGAGTCGGGGGGGTACAGCAATCAGCCCCAGCATTTT. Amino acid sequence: CAISESGGYSNQPQHF.

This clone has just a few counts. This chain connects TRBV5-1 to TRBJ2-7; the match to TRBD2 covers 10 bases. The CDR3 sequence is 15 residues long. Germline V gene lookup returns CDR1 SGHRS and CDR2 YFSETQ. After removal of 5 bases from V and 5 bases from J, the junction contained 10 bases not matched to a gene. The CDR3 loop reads CASRPSGRAVNEQYF. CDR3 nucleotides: TGCGCCAGCAGACCAAGCGGGAGGGCCGTAAACGAGCAGTACTTC.

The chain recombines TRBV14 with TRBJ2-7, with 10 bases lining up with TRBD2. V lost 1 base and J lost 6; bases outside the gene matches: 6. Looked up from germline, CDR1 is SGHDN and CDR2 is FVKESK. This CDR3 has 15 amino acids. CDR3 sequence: CASSQVLAGVREQYF. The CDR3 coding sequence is TGTGCCAGCAGCCAAGTTCTAGCGGGAGTCCGCGAGCAGTACTTC.

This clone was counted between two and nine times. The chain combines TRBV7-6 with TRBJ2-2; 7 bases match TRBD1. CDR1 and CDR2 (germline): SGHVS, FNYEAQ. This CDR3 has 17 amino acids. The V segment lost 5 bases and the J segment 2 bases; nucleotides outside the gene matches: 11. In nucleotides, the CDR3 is TGTGCCAGCAGCGAAAGAACCGGGACAGACAACACCGGGGAGCTGTTTTTT. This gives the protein CASSERTGTDNTGELFF.

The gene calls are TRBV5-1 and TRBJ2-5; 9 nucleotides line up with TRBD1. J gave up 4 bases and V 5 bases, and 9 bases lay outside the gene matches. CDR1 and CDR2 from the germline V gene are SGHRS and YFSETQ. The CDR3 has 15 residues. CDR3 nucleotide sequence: TGCGCCAGCAGACTATCCGGACAGGGGTTAGAGACCCAGTACTTC. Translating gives CASRLSGQGLETQYF.

The CDR3 sequence is CSAGTGYGYTF. The CDR3 DNA reads as TGCAGTGCCGGGACTGGCTATGGCTACACCTTC. The chain uses TRBV20-1 and TRBJ1-2, with a weak D call TRBD1 (5 bases). The CDR3 consists of 11 residues. CDR1 and CDR2 (germline): DFQATT, SNEGSKA (reference sequence). Trimming stripped 6 bases from V and 4 bases from J, with 9 bases between.

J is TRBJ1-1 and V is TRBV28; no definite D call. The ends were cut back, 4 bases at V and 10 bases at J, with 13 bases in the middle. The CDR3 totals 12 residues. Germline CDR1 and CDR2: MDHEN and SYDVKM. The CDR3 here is CASSSSQRGAFF. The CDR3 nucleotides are TGTGCCAGCAGTTCCTCGCAACGAGGAGCTTTCTTT. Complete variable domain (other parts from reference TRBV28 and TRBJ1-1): DVKVTQSSRYLVKRTGEKVFLECVQDMDHENMFWYRQDPGLGLRLIYFSYDVKMKEKGDIPEGYSVSREKKERFSLILESASTNQTSMYLCASSSSQRGAFFGQGTRLTVV.

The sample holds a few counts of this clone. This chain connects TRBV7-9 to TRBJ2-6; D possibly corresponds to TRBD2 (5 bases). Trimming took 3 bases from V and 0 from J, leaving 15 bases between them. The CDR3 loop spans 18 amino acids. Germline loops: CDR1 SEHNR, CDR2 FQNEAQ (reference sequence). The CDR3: CASSLGKRPNSGANVLTF. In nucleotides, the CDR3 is TGTGCCAGCAGCTTGGGGAAGCGGCCTAACTCTGGGGCCAACGTCCTGACTTTC.